The clone carrying this T cell receptor (beta chain) occurred a few times. The antigen remains unidentified. The V gene end was trimmed by 5 bases and the J gene end by 2 bases; junction bases not matched to a gene: 12. The CDR3 is 19 residues long. Germline V gene data show CDR1 as SGHVS and CDR2 as FNYEAQ. The data are from a study of shared clonotypes between healthy human individuals. Original analysis: ImmunoSEQ supplied junction-only sequences lacking quality scores, so filtering was different. Profiled with immunoSEQ multiplex PCR; TCRdb holds only in-frame clones, not every one. Clone size and the V and J calls come from that table; the DNA yielded D and trimming. Here the sample spans 330,000 or so clones, 73% being singletons. Study-wide results and limits: Some clonotypes were shared by all four sorted-subset donors, while others were not shared. The non-shared ones had lower generation probabilities than the shared ones.

V gene TRBV7-6 combines with J gene TRBJ2-3; 14 positions agree with TRBD2. Sequenced sample: memory CD4+ T cells sorted from blood. Subset noted: CD45RA-negative fraction. This sequence originates from a man aged 25-40 years in good health. The CDR3, as DNA: TGTGCCAGCAGCCACATGGGACTAGCGGGAGTAAGTTTCACAGATACGCAGTATTTT. This sequence encodes CASSHMGLAGVSFTDTQYF. Together with reference TRBV7-6 and TRBJ2-3, the CDR3 gives the full variable domain: GAGVSQSPRYKVTKRGQDVALRCDPISGHVSLYWYRQALGQGPEFLTYFNYEAQQDKSGLPNDRFSAERPEGSISTLTIQRTEQRDSAMYRCASSHMGLAGVSFTDTQYFGPGTRLTVL.